This TCR beta chain was recorded in a study of T cell changes during pregnancy in multiple sclerosis. Germline V CDR1 and CDR2: SGHTA, FQGNSA. CDR3 length: 15 residues. The V gene lost 5 bases and the J gene lost 4 bases, with 17 bases spanning the gap. Clones were sequenced by immunoSEQ multiplex PCR, and TCRdb holds only the in-frame ones, with some missing. The table lists about 67,000 clones, 75% to 95% of them singletons. The chain is built from TRBV7-2 and TRBJ2-5; the D gene is possibly TRBD2 (7 bases). Sequences were derived from peripheral blood, sampled in the first trimester of pregnancy. The clonotype comes from a female donor with multiple sclerosis, enrolled in a pregnancy study. CDR3: CASSHYPGGGETQYF. CDR3 nucleotide sequence: TGTGCCAGCAGCCACTACCCGGGGGGCGGAGAGACCCAGTACTTC. The full variable domain, with the rest looked up from reference TRBV7-2 and TRBJ2-5, is GAGVSQSPSNKVTEKGKDVELRCDPISGHTALYWYRQSLGQGLEFLIYFQGNSAPDKSGLPSDRFSAERTGGSVSTLTIQRTQQEDSAVYLCASSHYPGGGETQYFGPGTRLLVL.